Ten or more counts support the clone carrying this T cell receptor beta chain. Germline assignment: CDR1 DFQATT and CDR2 SNEGSKA (reference sequence). After removal of 5 bases from V and 4 bases from J, the junction contained 2 bases not matched to a gene. This CDR3 has 13 amino acids. This entry belongs to a study of regulatory T cells in long-lasting Graves disease. Libraries of TCR beta came from iRepertoire HTBI primers plus Arm-PCR of CDR3 regions. TCRdb passed the multiplex PCR reads through MiXCR, listing each CDR3 protein once. The sample lists about 400,000 distinct CDR3 sequences; roughly 16% were seen once. The time point denotes: newly diagnosed GD, antithyroid drugs for less than 3 months. The TCR library was made from RNA that had been extracted from PBMCs in TRIzol. Enrollment of patients was through an endocrinology department in Xi'an, China. With EDTA tubes as the receptacles, around 10 milliliters of peripheral blood were drawn.

This sample also belongs to another study, concerning T cells in Graves' hyperthyroidism and ophthalmopathy.

The source material was peripheral blood mononuclear cells (PBMCs), sampled at new diagnosis, from a patient treated with antithyroid drugs. The chain has TRBV20-1 and TRBJ2-7, with 13 positions matching TRBD2. This sequence was found in a woman between 18 and 29 years old with Graves disease. CDR3 protein: CSAEGLAGYEQYF. DNA for the CDR3: TGCAGTGCTGAGGGACTAGCGGGGTACGAGCAGTACTTC.